Listed below are T cell receptor beta chains from one sample, sequenced in a study of identical twins. TCRdb re-called the 5' RACE reads through MiXCR, storing one row per CDR3 protein. The sample shows 400,000 to 500,000 distinct CDR3 sequences, around 15% of them seen only once. This same sample was also taken into another study, of yellow fever vaccine responses in identical twins.

Sequenced sample: CD4+ T cells sorted from blood. The receptor set was obtained from a young woman in good health. Both conserved end residues are part of each CDR3. A D gene is named only where the DNA matches it firmly. Where a row states a size, it is once, few, many or the class of an expanded clone; other rows omit it.

d_call	v_call	j_call	clone_size	cdr3_aa	cdr3_nt
TRBD2	TRBV9	TRBJ2-3	-	CASSAGTSGRAKDTQYF	TGTGCCAGCAGCGCCGGGACTAGCGGGAGGGCCAAAGATACGCAGTATTTT
-	TRBV7-9	TRBJ2-3	-	CASSFITGSIDTQYF	TGTGCCAGCAGCTTCATTACAGGGAGCATAGATACGCAGTATTTT
-	TRBV28	TRBJ2-5	few	CASSYRQVREMSQYF	TGTGCCAGCAGTTACAGACAGGTTAGAGAGATGTCCCAGTACTTC
-	TRBV30	TRBJ2-1	-	CAWSETALRYEQFF	TGTGCCTGGAGTGAAACCGCCTTACGGTATGAGCAGTTCTTC
TRBD1	TRBV12-3/TRBV12-4	TRBJ1-6	few	CASTPTGSNSPLHF	TGTGCCAGCACCCCGACAGGGTCTAATTCACCCCTCCACTTT
-	TRBV12-3/TRBV12-4	TRBJ2-3	-	CASSRDTQLGLTDTQYF	TGTGCCAGCAGCAGAGATACCCAGCTAGGTCTAACAGATACGCAGTATTTT
-	TRBV7-2	TRBJ2-6	few	CASSLARQYNVLTF	TGTGCCAGCAGCTTAGCTCGACAGTACAACGTCCTGACTTTC
-	TRBV6-1	TRBJ2-7	few	CASSELLYEQYF	TGTGCCAGCAGTGAGCTGCTCTACGAGCAGTACTTC
-	TRBV6-2/TRBV6-3	TRBJ2-1	-	CASSYSFARGLGSGSYNEQFF	TGTGCCAGCAGTTACTCGTTCGCCAGGGGACTGGGAAGTGGTAGTTACAATGAGCAGTTCTTC
-	TRBV6-6	TRBJ1-5	-	CASSYSETPQHF	TGTGCCAGCAGTTACTCGGAGACGCCCCAGCATTTT
-	TRBV12-3/TRBV12-4	TRBJ2-1	-	CASSFMRPSPFF	TGTGCCAGCAGTTTTATGCGGCCGAGCCCGTTCTTC
-	TRBV7-9	TRBJ2-2	few	CASSRMSQDNTGELFF	TGTGCCAGCAGCCGCATGTCACAGGATAACACCGGGGAGCTGTTTTTT
TRBD2	TRBV3-1	TRBJ2-5	few	CASSQSMRGAQETQYF	TGTGCCAGCAGCCAATCAATGCGGGGGGCTCAAGAGACCCAGTACTTC
-	TRBV15	TRBJ2-3	-	CATSRDRILSDTQYF	TGTGCCACCAGCAGAGATCGAATTTTATCGGATACGCAGTATTTT
-	TRBV7-3	TRBJ2-1	few	CASSLADSSYNEQFF	TGTGCCAGCAGCTTAGCGGATTCTTCCTACAATGAGCAGTTCTTC
-	TRBV10-3	TRBJ2-3	-	CAIRGDGDTQYF	TGTGCCATTCGAGGAGATGGAGATACGCAGTATTTT
-	TRBV12-3/TRBV12-4	TRBJ1-5	many	CASSSKNNQPQHF	TGTGCCAGCAGTTCGAAAAACAATCAGCCCCAGCATTTT
-	TRBV2	TRBJ2-4	few	CASSEEAQIAKNIQYF	TGTGCCAGCAGTGAAGAAGCACAGATAGCCAAAAACATTCAGTACTTC